These T cell receptor beta chains were read from a single sample in a study of blood T cell repertoires in COVID-19. Produced via immunoSEQ multiplex PCR; TCRdb's table is partial and in-frame only. The profile shows about 200,000 clones, approximately 80% of them singletons. The sequencing input was PBMCs or T cells enriched from blood (not recorded which). These receptors were obtained from a woman aged 40 to 50 with acute COVID-19. The CDR3 runs from the conserved cysteine through the conserved F or W. D genes are given only for firm matches. Expanded clones get a size class; other rows say once, few or many, or leave the size out.

v_gene	j_gene	abundance	d_gene	CDR3nt	CDR3aa
TRBV4-3	TRBJ2-4	once	TRBD2	TGCGCCAGCAGCCCAGCGGGAGATGGCAAAAACATTCAGTACTTC	CASSPAGDGKNIQYF
TRBV12-3/TRBV12-4	TRBJ1-3	NA	NA	TGTGCCAGCAGGCTGGACTCAGCCATATATTTT	CASRLDSAIYF
TRBV6-2/TRBV6-3	TRBJ2-7	NA	NA	TGTGCCAGCAGTTACTTCGGCGGGGCAATCTACGAGCAGTACTTC	CASSYFGGAIYEQYF
TRBV10-3	TRBJ2-2	NA	TRBD1	TGTGCCACCTACGGGACAGACACCGGGGAGCTGTTTTTT	CATYGTDTGELFF
TRBV19	TRBJ2-5	NA	NA	TGTGCCAGTAGTATAGTCGCTACTGGTGAGACCCAGTACTTC	CASSIVATGETQYF
TRBV6-6	TRBJ1-6	NA	NA	TGTGCCAGCAGTTCGGGGGGCTCCTATAATTCACCCCTCCACTTT	CASSSGGSYNSPLHF
TRBV2	TRBJ2-5	few	NA	TGTGCCAGCAGTGAATCAACTCACCAAGAGACCCAGTACTTC	CASSESTHQETQYF
TRBV7-9	TRBJ1-6	NA	NA	TGTGCCAGCAGCTCGAAGGGGGATAATTCACCCCTCCACTTT	CASSSKGDNSPLHF
TRBV6-6	TRBJ1-2	NA	TRBD1	TGTGCCAGCAGTTCCCAAAGTCGACAGGGGGCGGGTGGCTACACCTTC	CASSSQSRQGAGGYTF
TRBV19	TRBJ1-2	NA	NA	TGTGCCAGTAGTTTCAGGGCGGACTATGGCTACACCTTC	CASSFRADYGYTF
TRBV30	TRBJ2-7	NA	TRBD2	TGTGCCTGGATTCCCCTGGGTAGCGGGACCCACGAGCAGTACTTC	CAWIPLGSGTHEQYF
TRBV6-1	TRBJ2-1	NA	NA	TGTGCCAGCAGTGAATTAGACTACAATGAGCAGTTCTTC	CASSELDYNEQFF
TRBV20-1	TRBJ1-1	NA	TRBD1	TGCAGTGCTAGTAAGGGGGCGATGAACACTGAAGCTTTCTTT	CSASKGAMNTEAFF
TRBV18	TRBJ2-5	NA	TRBD1	TGTGCCAGCTCACTGGGACAGGGGGAAGAGACCCAGTACTTC	CASSLGQGEETQYF
TRBV3-1/TRBV3-2	TRBJ2-3	NA	TRBD1	TGTGCCAGCAGCTCAACAGGGGGTCGGCCCACAGATACGCAGTATTTT	CASSSTGGRPTDTQYF
TRBV28	TRBJ1-2	once	TRBD1	TGTGCCAGCAGTTTATCCCCCCGACAGGGAAACTATGGCTACACCTTC	CASSLSPRQGNYGYTF
TRBV7-3	TRBJ2-3	NA	TRBD2	TGTGCCAGCAGCTTGGCGGGGGGGGCCACAGATACGCAGTATTTT	CASSLAGGATDTQYF
TRBV2	TRBJ1-1	NA	NA	TGTGCCAGCAGCGTCCAGGGCGCGAACACTGAAGCTTTCTTT	CASSVQGANTEAFF
TRBV5-1	TRBJ1-5	NA	TRBD1	TGCGCCAGCAGCCCGACAGGGGACGACAATCAGCCCCAGCATTTT	CASSPTGDDNQPQHF
TRBV5-1	TRBJ1-2	NA	TRBD1	TGCGCCAGCAGCTCTTCCGGGACAGGGGATGGCTACACCTTC	CASSSSGTGDGYTF
TRBV10-2	TRBJ1-5	NA	NA	TGCGCCAGCAGTGAGTCGAGGGATCAGCCCCAGCATTTT	CASSESRDQPQHF
TRBV6-5	TRBJ1-2	NA	NA	TGTGCCAGGGGAGAGACGGTTGGCTACACCTTC	CARGETVGYTF
TRBV2	TRBJ2-7	NA	NA	TGTGCCAGCAGTGATCTTCTATGGTCCTACGAGCAGTACTTC	CASSDLLWSYEQYF
TRBV5-5	TRBJ1-5	NA	TRBD1	TGTGCCAGCAGCAGTGGACAGGGGAGCAATCAGCCCCAGCATTTT	CASSSGQGSNQPQHF
TRBV4-1	TRBJ1-5	NA	NA	TGCGCCAGCAGCCTTAGACAGGATAGCAATCAGCCCCAGCATTTT	CASSLRQDSNQPQHF
TRBV28	TRBJ1-6	NA	NA	TGTGCCAGCACCCCCTTCGACAGTAATAATTCACCCCTCCACTTT	CASTPFDSNNSPLHF
TRBV25-1	TRBJ2-4	NA	NA	TGTGCCAGCAGTGAATTCATAGTCGGCGGGGGCGGTAACATTCAGTACTTC	CASSEFIVGGGGNIQYF
TRBV7-8	TRBJ2-3	NA	TRBD1	TGTGCCAGCGGACGCGGGACAGGGGGATGGCCAGATACGCAGTATTTT	CASGRGTGGWPDTQYF
TRBV7-2	TRBJ1-1	few	NA	TGTGCCAGCAGCTTAGACTCGGGGGGCAGCACTGAAGCTTTCTTT	CASSLDSGGSTEAFF
TRBV16	TRBJ1-1	NA	NA	TGTGCCAGCAGCCAATTGGCGGGTAGGACTGAAGCTTTCTTT	CASSQLAGRTEAFF
TRBV4-2	TRBJ2-4	NA	NA	TGTGCCAGCAGCCAAGAGGCAGGTCCGGCCAAAAACATTCAGTACTTC	CASSQEAGPAKNIQYF
TRBV15	TRBJ2-7	once	TRBD1	TGTGCCACCAGCAGAGATAGGCGACAGGGGGTGAGGGAGCAGTACTTC	CATSRDRRQGVREQYF
TRBV5-5	TRBJ1-1	few	TRBD1	TGTGCCAGCGGGACAGGGGTGGGCACTGAAGCTTTCTTT	CASGTGVGTEAFF
TRBV5-4	TRBJ2-5	NA	TRBD1	TGTGCCAGCAGCTACACGGGGACAGGGCTTCGGGAGACCCAGTACTTC	CASSYTGTGLRETQYF
TRBV6-5	TRBJ1-6	NA	NA	TGTGCCAGCAGTTACGGGCAGCCTCCCAAGTCACCCCTCCACTTT	CASSYGQPPKSPLHF
TRBV19	TRBJ2-1	NA	TRBD2	TGTGCCAGTAGTGTTACTAGCGGGAGCTCCTACAATGAGCAGTTCTTC	CASSVTSGSSYNEQFF
TRBV9	TRBJ2-5	NA	NA	TGTGCCAGCAGCGTTACAGGCCTCCAAGAGACCCAGTACTTC	CASSVTGLQETQYF
TRBV5-1	TRBJ2-3	NA	NA	TGCGCCAGCAGCTCACAGGCTAGCACAGATACGCAGTATTTT	CASSSQASTDTQYF
TRBV11-2	TRBJ1-4	NA	TRBD1	TGTGCCAGCAGCGCAAGGACAGGGGGGAATGAAAAACTGTTTTTT	CASSARTGGNEKLFF
TRBV5-4	TRBJ2-2	NA	NA	TGTGCCAGCAGCTTCGGGGCCGGGGAGCTGTTTTTT	CASSFGAGELFF
TRBV12-5	TRBJ2-2	few	NA	TGTGCTAGTGGTTTGGTAAGGGGGAGGGCCGGCGGGGAGCTGTTTTTT	CASGLVRGRAGGELFF
TRBV18	TRBJ2-2	few	NA	TGTGCCAGCTCACCAAATCAGGACAGCACCGGGGAGCTGTTTTTT	CASSPNQDSTGELFF
TRBV7-6	TRBJ1-2	NA	TRBD1	TGTGCCAGCAGCTCCGGGGGGCCGACAGGGGGCCTCTATGGCTACACCTTC	CASSSGGPTGGLYGYTF
TRBV24-1	TRBJ2-7	NA	TRBD2	TGTGCCACCAGAATAACCGCCAACCCAGCGGGAGAGACCTCCTACGAGCAGTACTTC	CATRITANPAGETSYEQYF
TRBV7-3	TRBJ1-2	NA	TRBD1	TGTGCCAGCAGCCAGGACAGGGGGGCCTATGGCTACACCTTC	CASSQDRGAYGYTF
TRBV5-4	TRBJ1-1	NA	NA	TGTGCCAGCAGCCGGGAGACAGCTATGAACACTGAAGCTTTCTTT	CASSRETAMNTEAFF
TRBV27	TRBJ1-6	NA	NA	TGTGCCAGCAGTTTCCGGACACTCTCCTATAATTCACCCCTCCACTTT	CASSFRTLSYNSPLHF
TRBV6-5	TRBJ1-2	NA	NA	TGTGCCAGCAGTTCCCTCCGGCCTGAGGTCTCCTATGGCTACACCTTC	CASSSLRPEVSYGYTF
TRBV6-4	TRBJ2-1	once	TRBD2	TGTGCCAGCAGTGACTCCGGACTAGCGGCCTCAAATGAGCAGTTCTTC	CASSDSGLAASNEQFF
TRBV2	TRBJ2-1	few	NA	TGTGCCAGCCAAACTACCCTCGCCTACAATGAGCAGTTCTTC	CASQTTLAYNEQFF
TRBV7-8	TRBJ1-3	NA	NA	TGTGCCAGCAGCTTAGGTATTGCTGGAAACACCATATATTTT	CASSLGIAGNTIYF